Following are 5 T cell receptor beta chains from one sample sequenced in a study of T cells in Graves' hyperthyroidism and ophthalmopathy. Template material for amplifying TCR beta CDR3 regions consisted of RNA transcripts. TCR CDR3 regions were first amplified by RT-PCR with HTBI primers. A single record per CDR3 protein comes from TCRdb applying MiXCR to the multiplex PCR reads. The table records about 350,000 distinct CDR3 sequences, more than 11% of them present only once. Sample: blood. These receptors were collected from a woman in her 30s with Graves' hyperthyroidism.

At least ten counts were recorded for this clonotype. V usage is TRBV30 and J usage is TRBJ1-2, with D unclear. The germline CDR1 and CDR2 sequences are GTSNPN and SVGIG (reference sequence). The V gene lost 0 bases and the J gene lost 5 bases, with 13 bases spanning the gap. The CDR3 is 14 amino acids. The CDR3 protein is CAWSVRGVGYGYTF. The CDR3 DNA is TGTGCCTGGAGTGTACGTGGGGTGGGGTATGGCTACACCTTC.

Many counts were recorded for this clonotype. The V gene is TRBV12-3 or TRBV12-4, the J gene TRBJ1-3; D might be TRBD1 (5 bases). The ends were cut back, 5 bases at V and 4 bases at J, with 15 bases in the middle. The CDR3 loop spans 15 amino acids. The CDR3 nucleotides are TGTGCCAGCAGTGGGACCGGGACTGGAGGAAACACCATATATTTT. Encoded protein: CASSGTGTGGNTIYF.

The sample holds many counts of this clonotype. The chain links TRBV2 to TRBJ1-1; D is unresolved. The CDR3 is made up of 11 amino acids. V shed 6 bases and J shed 0 bases, with 2 bases lying between them. Germline CDR1 and CDR2: SNHLY and FYNNEI. CDR3 bases: TGTGCCAGCAGAATGAACACTGAAGCTTTCTTT. It is translated as CASRMNTEAFF. The complete variable domain, with remaining parts taken from reference TRBV2 and TRBJ1-1, reads EPEVTQTPSHQVTQMGQEVILRCVPISNHLYFYWYRQILGQKVEFLVSFYNNEISEKSEIFDDQFSVERPDGSNFTLKIRSTKLEDSAMYFCASRMNTEAFFGQGTRLTVV.

The CDR3, as DNA: TGTGCCAGCAGTTACCCCGGACAGGCCTCTGGAAACACCATATATTTT. The encoded protein is CASSYPGQASGNTIYF. This sequence joins TRBV6-9 and TRBJ1-3; 7 nucleotides match TRBD1. The junction had 5 bases not matched to a gene; V was cut back by 3 bases and J by 0 bases. CDR1 and CDR2 from the germline V gene are MNHGY and SVAAGI. The CDR3 sequence is 16 residues long.

In the case of this clonotype: One end of the junction varies from germline; a read error may be responsible. This chain links TRBV3-1 with TRBJ1-5, with D tentatively TRBD1 (5 bases). Germline CDR1 LGHDT, CDR2 YNNKEL (reference sequence). The CDR3 has 18 amino acids. In DNA form, the CDR3 reads TGTGCCAGCAGTCAAGAGGGCTCGGGACGAACTAGCAATCAGCCCCAGCATTTT. It yields the protein CASSQEGSGRTSNQPQHF.